These 15 T cell receptor beta chains came from one sample sequenced in a study of cytomegalovirus exposure and HLA in healthy donors. The study ran its PCR with 60 Vbeta and 13 Jbeta primers. Sequencing was performed with immunoSEQ multiplex PCR; in TCRdb, only in-frame clones are kept and a portion is missing. The sample shows some 120,000 clones, more than 70% of them seen only once. The source material was PBMCs. The receptors originated from a man aged 50 or older in good health and CMV-seronegative.

This clone was recorded a few times. The chain combines TRBV7-2 with TRBJ2-3, with 10 bases lining up with TRBD2. V was clipped by 5 bases and J by 9 bases; unmatched bases: 8. The CDR3 sequence is 14 residues long. Germline loops: CDR1 SGHTA, CDR2 FQGNSA. CDR3 in DNA: TGTGCCAGCAGCCTACCTAGCGGGGGTGGCACGCAGTATTTT. It yields the protein CASSLPSGGGTQYF. The full variable domain, with the rest looked up from reference TRBV7-2 and TRBJ2-3, is GAGVSQSPSNKVTEKGKDVELRCDPISGHTALYWYRQSLGQGLEFLIYFQGNSAPDKSGLPSDRFSAERTGGSVSTLTIQRTQQEDSAVYLCASSLPSGGGTQYFGPGTRLTVL.

This sequence joins TRBV6-1 and TRBJ1-1; D remains unclear. Between the trimmed V and J ends, which lost 5 bases and 5 bases, there was a span of 15 bases. This CDR3 comprises 14 residues. Germline CDR1 MNHNS, CDR2 SASEGT. CDR3 DNA: TGTGCCAGCAGTTTAACGGACTTTCGTACTGAAGCTTTCTTT. This sequence encodes CASSLTDFRTEAFF.

This rearrangement joins TRBV6-1 to TRBJ2-3; 10 bases are shared with TRBD1. With V trimmed by 6 bases and J by 6 bases, 9 bases remained unmatched. Germline values: CDR1 MNHNS, CDR2 SASEGT. CDR3 size: 15 residues. CDR3: CASRAGTGASDTQYF. The DNA for the CDR3 is TGTGCCAGCAGGGCCGGGACAGGGGCGTCGGATACGCAGTATTTT.

The chain employs TRBV7-2 and TRBJ1-2, with D perhaps TRBD1 (5 bases). Trimming shortened V by 2 bases and J by 8 bases, and 12 bases separated the two germline ends. Germline-derived CDR1 and CDR2 are SGHTA and FQGNSA. This CDR3 has 13 residues. CDR3 DNA sequence: TGTGCCAGCAGCTTACCCCCAGGGAAAGGCTACACCTTC. Translation gives CASSLPPGKGYTF.

This clone appeared a few times. V is TRBV5-1 and J is TRBJ2-2; no firm D call. The length of the CDR3 is 15 residues. The germline V and J ends were trimmed by 1 base and 0 bases, with 7 bases remaining between them. CDR1 and CDR2 (germline): SGHRS, YFSETQ. CDR3 nucleotide sequence: TGCGCCAGCAGCTTGCAGGTATCGAACACCGGGGAGCTGTTTTTT. Its translation is CASSLQVSNTGELFF.

The J gene is TRBJ2-2, the V gene TRBV15; D ambiguous. Germline assignment: CDR1 LNHNV and CDR2 YYDKDF (reference sequence). The CDR3 is 12 residues long. V was shortened by 3 bases and J by 6 bases, with 5 bases between the two germline ends. This CDR3 is CATSSEAGELFF. CDR3 bases: TGTGCCACCAGCAGCGAGGCCGGGGAGCTGTTTTTT. The variable domain in full, with the rest retrieved from reference TRBV15 and TRBJ2-2, is DAMVIQNPRYQVTQFGKPVTLSCSQTLNHNVMYWYQQKSSQAPKLLFHYYDKDFNNEADTPDNFQSRRPNTSFCFLDIRSPGLGDTAMYLCATSSEAGELFFGEGSRLTVL.

The J gene is TRBJ2-7, the V gene TRBV5-1; 10 nucleotides line up with TRBD2. CDR1 is SGHRS and CDR2 is YFSETQ in the germline V gene. This CDR3 comprises 14 residues. V lost 4 bases and J lost 7; bases outside the gene matches: 8. The CDR3 DNA sequence: TGCGCCAGCAGCCTTAGCGGGGGGCTGCGGGAGCAGTACTTC. Protein product: CASSLSGGLREQYF.

About this clone itself: Sequence at one end of the junction differs from germline and may be a read error. V usage is TRBV7-9 and J usage is TRBJ2-7, with D maybe TRBD1 (6 bases). Germline V CDR1 and CDR2: SEHNR, FQNEAQ (reference sequence). CDR3 size: 13 residues. The CDR3 region is CSSRPAPTGEQYF. The CDR3 nucleotides are TGTTCCAGCAGGCCCGCGCCAACAGGGGAGCAGTACTTC.

This clone occurred a few times. J is TRBJ1-1 and V is TRBV11-3, with 7 bases matching TRBD1. Germline V gene lookup returns CDR1 SGHNT and CDR2 YENEEA. The ends lost 1 base at V and 1 base at J; junction bases unmatched: 3. The CDR3 totals 15 residues. CDR3 amino acids: CASSLAGTENTEAFF. CDR3 DNA sequence: TGTGCCAGCAGCTTAGCTGGGACAGAGAACACTGAAGCTTTCTTT.

The chain employs TRBV27 and TRBJ1-4; no clear D. Germline assignment: CDR1 MNHEY and CDR2 SMNVEV (reference sequence). The CDR3 has 15 residues. V was trimmed by 6 bases and J by 8 bases, leaving 19 bases between them. The CDR3 sequence: CASSLVGGRYEKLFF. CDR3 DNA: TGTGCCAGCAGCTTGGTTGGAGGACGATACGAAAAACTGTTTTTT.

This clone occurred a few times. The chain employs TRBV27 and TRBJ1-2; D ambiguous. CDR1 is MNHEY, CDR2 SMNVEV, per germline (reference sequence). Trimming removed 0 bases from V and 8 bases from J, with 13 bases in between. CDR3 length: 14 amino acids. CDR3 sequence (DNA): TGTGCCAGCAGTTTATCATCCCAGGCACGGGGCTACACCTTC. Translation gives CASSLSSQARGYTF.

The chain combines TRBV6-1 with TRBJ1-4; 9 bases fit TRBD1. Germline CDR1 reads MNHNS; CDR2 reads SASEGT. V dropped 2 bases and J dropped 8; count of bases not matched to a gene: 6. The CDR3 has 15 residues. CDR3 in DNA: TGTGCCAGCAGTGAATGGCACAGGGGGCGAGAAAAACTGTTTTTT. This codes for CASSEWHRGREKLFF.

The rearrangement joins TRBV7-9 to TRBJ2-7; possible D gene TRBD1, 6 bases. Trimming took off 7 bases at V and 0 bases at J, with 13 bases between the two ends. Germline V gene lookup returns CDR1 SEHNR and CDR2 FQNEAQ (reference sequence). The CDR3 has 14 residues. Here the CDR3 reads CASTQDSRSYEQYF. The DNA for the CDR3 is TGTGCCAGCACCCAGGACAGCCGCTCCTACGAGCAGTACTTC.

This clone was picked up one time. This chain links TRBV4-3 with TRBJ2-5; 7 bases are a match to TRBD1. With 0 bases clipped from V and 5 bases from J, the junction kept 6 bases outside the gene matches. Germline assignment: CDR1 LGHNA and CDR2 YSLEER. The CDR3 is 15 residues long. The CDR3 bases are TGCGCCAGCAGCCAAGAGAGGGGGCGCCTTGAGACCCAGTACTTC. Translated: CASSQERGRLETQYF.

A few counts support this clone. This chain uses TRBV25-1 with TRBJ2-7; no reliable D call. CDR1 MGHDK and CDR2 SYGVNS come from the germline V gene. This CDR3 contains 14 residues. V lost 3 bases, J lost 2 bases, and 11 bases lay in between. Written as DNA, the CDR3 is TGTGCCAGCAGTGACGGTGCTGGTCCCTACGAGCAGTACTTC. Residues: CASSDGAGPYEQYF.